The T cell receptor beta chain under discussion was sequenced for a study of regulatory T cells in long-lasting Graves disease. The germline V gene encodes CDR1 DFQATT and CDR2 SNEGSKA (reference sequence). The CDR3 sequence is 16 residues long. V gave up 0 bases and J gave up 5 bases, with 19 bases separating them. Sequencing libraries for TCR beta were prepared with iRepertoire HTBI primers and Arm-PCR of CDR3 regions. Methods used by the authors: Among the samples, 62 TRBV and approximately 13 TRBJ segments were identified. TCRdb re-called the multiplex PCR reads with MiXCR, one entry per CDR3 protein. The V and J calls come from TCRdb's annotation, not from the publication. Of about 420,000 distinct CDR3 sequences in the sample, less than 20% are singletons; the top ten hold 23%. This clonotype came up many times. The time point denotes: newly diagnosed GD, antithyroid drugs for less than 3 months. PBMCs were the source of the RNA used for TCR sequencing.

Separately, the same data were catalogued under a study of T cells in Graves' hyperthyroidism and ophthalmopathy. As that report states: Clonotypes that were expanded in thyroid above 0.001 mostly appeared in blood too.

The chain carries TRBV20-1 and TRBJ1-1; TRBD1 is a possible D gene (5 bases). This specimen consisted of peripheral blood mononuclear cells (PBMCs), obtained at new diagnosis, from a patient treated with antithyroid drugs. This receptor was taken from a young woman with Graves disease. The CDR3 loop is CSARDWQGTGTTEAFF. The CDR3 DNA reads as TGCAGTGCTAGAGATTGGCAGGGAACGGGAACGACTGAAGCTTTCTTT.